Listed below are T cell receptor beta chains from one sample, sequenced in a study of blood T cell repertoires in COVID-19. The method was immunoSEQ multiplex PCR; TCRdb's version includes in-frame clones alone and lacks a portion of them. The sample carries 95,000 to 110,000 clones, 85% to 95% recorded once. The specimen sequenced was peripheral blood. These receptors were collected from a woman aged 25-40 years with acute or convalescent COVID-19. The CDR3 runs from the conserved cysteine through the conserved F or W. Fields, in order: V gene, D gene, clone size, J gene, CDR3 DNA, CDR3 protein. D genes are given only for firm matches. Clone size, where shown, is once, few, many, or a class for clones that have expanded.

TRBV7-2	NA	NA	TRBJ2-2	TGTGCCAGCAGCTTAGCGCTAGGGGAGCTGTTTTTT	CASSLALGELFF
TRBV19	TRBD1	NA	TRBJ2-1	TGTGCCAGTAGCCTGGGACAGGGGGACAATGAGCAGTTCTTC	CASSLGQGDNEQFF
TRBV2	NA	NA	TRBJ2-2	TGTGCCAGCAGTGCTGGGCAGGGTGGCACCGGGGAGCTGTTTTTT	CASSAGQGGTGELFF
TRBV7-6	TRBD1	NA	TRBJ2-2	TGTGCCAGCAGCAACGACCGGGACAGCTCTTCCTTATTTAACACCGGGGAGCTGTTTTTT	CASSNDRDSSSLFNTGELFF
TRBV19	NA	NA	TRBJ1-5	TGTGCCAGTAGTATCAGACACCTCAATAGCAATCAGCCCCAGCATTTT	CASSIRHLNSNQPQHF
TRBV2	NA	NA	TRBJ2-3	TGTGCCAGCAGCCTCCAAGGGGGACCCACAGATACGCAGTATTTT	CASSLQGGPTDTQYF
TRBV3-1/TRBV3-2	NA	NA	TRBJ1-4	TGTGCCAGCAGCCTTCGGGAAAAACTGTTTTTT	CASSLREKLFF
TRBV27	TRBD1	NA	TRBJ2-2	TGTGCCAGCAGTTCGGACGGACAGGGTAACACCGGGGAGCTGTTTTTT	CASSSDGQGNTGELFF
TRBV4-2	NA	NA	TRBJ1-2	TGTGCCAGCAGCCAGCAGAGCCAGGGAGGCTATGGCTACACCTTC	CASSQQSQGGYGYTF
TRBV3-1/TRBV3-2	TRBD2	NA	TRBJ2-7	TGTGCCAGCAGCCAGGATGGAGGCGGGGGTACCTACGAGCAGTACTTC	CASSQDGGGGTYEQYF
TRBV7-9	NA	NA	TRBJ2-1	TGTGCCAGCAGCCCCTTTGGTAGCGGAGTAGCTAAGTTCTTC	CASSPFGSGVAKFF
TRBV12-5	NA	once	TRBJ1-5	TGTGCTAGTGGTTTCGGACAGTTCAATCAGCCCCAGCATTTT	CASGFGQFNQPQHF
TRBV6-1	TRBD2	NA	TRBJ2-3	TGTGCCAGCAGTGCTGAGCGGGGCCTCGGATCAGATACGCAGTATTTT	CASSAERGLGSDTQYF
TRBV10-3	TRBD1	NA	TRBJ1-2	TGTGCCATCATTGTAGACAGGGGGTCTGGCTACACCTTC	CAIIVDRGSGYTF
TRBV5-8	NA	NA	TRBJ2-4	TGTGCCAGCAGCCTCCGTGGGCCCAAAAACATTCAGTACTTC	CASSLRGPKNIQYF
TRBV4-1	TRBD2	once	TRBJ2-7	TGCGCCAGCAGCCTGACTAGCGGGGTAGACTACGAGCAGTACTTC	CASSLTSGVDYEQYF
TRBV11-2	NA	NA	TRBJ2-3	TGTGCCAGCAGCTTCCAGCGGAGAAGCACAGATACGCAGTATTTT	CASSFQRRSTDTQYF
TRBV6-1	TRBD2	once	TRBJ2-7	TGTGCCAGCAGTGAAGCTAGCGGGGGCTCCTACGAGCAGTACTTC	CASSEASGGSYEQYF
TRBV3-1/TRBV3-2	NA	NA	TRBJ1-2	TGTGCCAGTGGGGGGGGTTATGGCTACACCTTC	CASGGGYGYTF
TRBV29-1	NA	once	TRBJ2-7	TGCAGCGTGGGACTCAGGAACGAGCAGTACTTC	CSVGLRNEQYF
TRBV5-5	TRBD2	NA	TRBJ2-7	TGTGCCAGCAGCTTCGGCGGGGGGAGCTCCTACGAGCAGTACTTC	CASSFGGGSSYEQYF
TRBV5-8	NA	few	TRBJ1-2	TGTGCCAGCCTTGGCTACACCTTC	CASLGYTF
TRBV28	NA	NA	TRBJ1-2	TGTGCCAGCAGTTTCATCCTCCGAGAGCCCCCGGGACATACCAACTATGGCTACACCTTC	CASSFILREPPGHTNYGYTF
TRBV29-1	TRBD1	NA	TRBJ2-3	TGCAGCGGGTGGGACAGGGGACGTGCTAGCACAGATACGCAGTATTTT	CSGWDRGRASTDTQYF
TRBV11-2	NA	NA	TRBJ2-1	TGTGCCAGCAGCTGGGCGATAGCGGAGGGTAATGAGCAGTTCTTC	CASSWAIAEGNEQFF
TRBV10-3	NA	NA	TRBJ2-7	TGTGCCATCAGTGAGGGGACATCTGTCGCCTACGAGCAGTACTTC	CAISEGTSVAYEQYF
TRBV2	NA	NA	TRBJ2-7	TGTGCCAGCAGTGAAGGGGCAGGCTCTATCTACGAGCAGTACTTC	CASSEGAGSIYEQYF
TRBV6-4	NA	NA	TRBJ2-4	TGTGCCAGCAGTGACCGTAGGGGCAAAAACATTCAGTACTTC	CASSDRRGKNIQYF
TRBV6-5	TRBD1	few	TRBJ2-1	TGTGCCAGCAAGACAGGGGGAGGCTACAATGAGCAGTTCTTC	CASKTGGGYNEQFF
TRBV5-6	TRBD1	NA	TRBJ2-1	TGTGCCAGCAGCCTGACCGGACAGGAGGCAAAAAACAATGAGCAGTTCTTC	CASSLTGQEAKNNEQFF
TRBV18	NA	NA	TRBJ1-1	TGTGCCAGCTCACCCTTGGGACATCTGAACACTGAAGCTTTCTTT	CASSPLGHLNTEAFF
TRBV28	TRBD1	NA	TRBJ2-7	TGTGCCAGCAGTTTATCCCCGATGACAGGGGATAGATACGAGCAGTACTTC	CASSLSPMTGDRYEQYF
TRBV4-2	NA	NA	TRBJ2-1	TGTGCCAGCAGCCAAGATTCGGCACGACTGGGCAATGAGCAGTTCTTC	CASSQDSARLGNEQFF
TRBV28	TRBD1	NA	TRBJ2-4	TGTGCCAGCAGTTTAAACAGGGGGGCCAAAAACATTCAGTACTTC	CASSLNRGAKNIQYF
TRBV30	NA	NA	TRBJ2-7	TGTGCCTGGAGTGTACGGTCCAGACTCTCCTACGAGCAGTACTTC	CAWSVRSRLSYEQYF
TRBV7-7	NA	once	TRBJ2-5	TGTGCTAGCAGCTTGTCGGGAGTGGGTAAGGAGACCCAGTACTTC	CASSLSGVGKETQYF
TRBV27	TRBD1	NA	TRBJ2-1	TGTGCCAGCAGTGACCAGGACAGGGGGCTCGGTAATGAGCAGTTCTTC	CASSDQDRGLGNEQFF
TRBV19	NA	NA	TRBJ2-7	TGTGCCAGTACCTGGAGGACAGCCTTTTACGAGCAGTACTTC	CASTWRTAFYEQYF
TRBV21-1	NA	once	TRBJ2-2	TGTGCCAGCAGCAAAGAAGGGGCCCGTGCCGGGGAGCTGTTTTTT	CASSKEGARAGELFF
TRBV5-5	TRBD1	NA	TRBJ1-6	TGTGCCAGCAGCTGGGGACAGGGGGCCACAAATTCACCCCTCCACTTT	CASSWGQGATNSPLHF
TRBV28	NA	once	TRBJ2-2	TGTGCCAGCAGTGCACACAGGGCACCGAACACCGGGGAGCTGTTTTTT	CASSAHRAPNTGELFF
TRBV25-1	TRBD1	NA	TRBJ2-1	TGTGCCAGCAGTGACTCGACAGGGTTCGAGCAGTTCTTC	CASSDSTGFEQFF
TRBV6-1	TRBD2	NA	TRBJ2-7	TGTGCCAGCAGTGATCTAGCGGGAGCCTACGAGCAGTACTTC	CASSDLAGAYEQYF
TRBV5-6	NA	NA	TRBJ2-5	TGTGCCAGCAGCTTGGACAGTTCGGAGACCCAGTACTTC	CASSLDSSETQYF
TRBV29-1	TRBD1	NA	TRBJ1-2	TGCAGCGTCCCGACGGCGACAGGGTATTTTGGCTACACCTTC	CSVPTATGYFGYTF
TRBV4-2	TRBD2	NA	TRBJ2-3	TGTGCCAGCAGCCAAGATTGGACTAGTGGGTTTGCAGATACGCAGTATTTT	CASSQDWTSGFADTQYF
TRBV10-3	TRBD2	NA	TRBJ2-3	TGTGCCATCAGTGAAGGCGTCGGGGGGGGCGGCACAGATACGCAGTATTTT	CAISEGVGGGGTDTQYF
TRBV3-1/TRBV3-2	TRBD2	NA	TRBJ2-5	TGTGCCAGCAGCCAAGTGCTAGCGGGGGGGCCCCGGCAAGAGACCCAGTACTTC	CASSQVLAGGPRQETQYF
TRBV9	NA	NA	TRBJ1-3	TGTGCCAGCAGCGTGAGGGCGATCGGAAACACCATATATTTT	CASSVRAIGNTIYF
TRBV19	NA	NA	TRBJ2-2	TGTGCCAGTAGCGGACGGACTGCGAACACCGGGGAGCTGTTTTTT	CASSGRTANTGELFF